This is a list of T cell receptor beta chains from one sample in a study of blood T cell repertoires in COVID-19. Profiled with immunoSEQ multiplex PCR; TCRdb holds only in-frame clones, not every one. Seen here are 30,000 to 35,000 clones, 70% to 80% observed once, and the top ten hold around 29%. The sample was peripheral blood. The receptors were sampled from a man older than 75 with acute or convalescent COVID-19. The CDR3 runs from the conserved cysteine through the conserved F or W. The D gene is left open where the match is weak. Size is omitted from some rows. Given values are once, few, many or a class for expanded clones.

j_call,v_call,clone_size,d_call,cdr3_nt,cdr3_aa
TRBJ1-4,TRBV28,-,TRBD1,TGTGCCAGCAGTTCAGGACAGGGGGGTACGACTAATGAAAAACTGTTTTTT,CASSSGQGGTTNEKLFF
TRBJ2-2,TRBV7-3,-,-,TGTGCCAGCAGCTTAGGCAGGTTAAACACCGGGGAGCTGTTTTTT,CASSLGRLNTGELFF
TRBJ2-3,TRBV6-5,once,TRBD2,TGTACCAGCAGTTACTCTGCCGGGGGGTTTACAGATACGCAGTATTTT,CTSSYSAGGFTDTQYF
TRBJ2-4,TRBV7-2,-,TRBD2,TGTGCCAGCAGCCTAGAGGCCGGCCTAGCGGGAAACATTCAGTACTTC,CASSLEAGLAGNIQYF
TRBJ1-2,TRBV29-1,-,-,TGCAGCGTTGAATCGGGTCCCCAAGGCTACACCTTC,CSVESGPQGYTF
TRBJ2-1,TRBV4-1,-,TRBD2,TGCGCCAGCAGCCAAGTGGGGGGGGTCCGCAGCCATGAGCAGTTCTTC,CASSQVGGVRSHEQFF
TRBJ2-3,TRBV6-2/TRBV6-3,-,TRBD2,TGTGCCAGCAGTAAACCACCCGGGAGGACCCTAGATACGCAGTATTTT,CASSKPPGRTLDTQYF
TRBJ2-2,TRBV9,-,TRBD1,TGTGCCAGCAGCGCTCCCCCCCCCGAGACAGGGAGAATGTATACCGGGGAGCTGTTTTTT,CASSAPPPETGRMYTGELFF
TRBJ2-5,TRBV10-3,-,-,TGTGCCATCAGTTTATCAGACAGCCAGCCGGAGACCCAGTACTTC,CAISLSDSQPETQYF
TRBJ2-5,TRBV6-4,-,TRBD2,TGTGCCAGCAGTGGGACTAGCGGCCCTGGGGAGACCCAGTACTTC,CASSGTSGPGETQYF
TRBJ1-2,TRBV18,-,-,TGTGCCAGCTCACCAAACCCGGGGGGTCGCTATGGCTACACCTTC,CASSPNPGGRYGYTF
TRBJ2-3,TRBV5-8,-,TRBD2,TGTGCCAGCAGCCTGGGACTAGCGGGATCAGATACGCAGTATTTT,CASSLGLAGSDTQYF
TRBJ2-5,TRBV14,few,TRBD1,TGTGCCAGCAGCCATCCGGGACAGGGAGTGGAGACCCAGTACTTC,CASSHPGQGVETQYF
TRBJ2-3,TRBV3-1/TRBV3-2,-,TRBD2,TGTGCCAGCAGTGGACTAGCGGAGACAGATACGCAGTATTTT,CASSGLAETDTQYF
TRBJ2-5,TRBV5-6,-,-,TGTGCCAGCAGCTTGGCAGTGACCCAGTACTTC,CASSLAVTQYF
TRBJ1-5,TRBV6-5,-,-,TGTGCCAGCAGCACAGGGTTTTATAGCAATCAGCCCCAGCATTTT,CASSTGFYSNQPQHF
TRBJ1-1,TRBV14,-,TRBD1,TGTGCCAGCAGTCTGGGGTCGGCAGGGGGATTTGAAGCTTTCTTT,CASSLGSAGGFEAFF
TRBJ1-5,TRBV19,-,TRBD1,TGTGCCAGTAGTATAGGGGACAGGGGGCTCAATCAGCCCCAGCATTTT,CASSIGDRGLNQPQHF
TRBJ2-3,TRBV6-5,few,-,TGTGCCAGCAGCCTCTCCGGGACTAGCACAGATACGCAGTATTTT,CASSLSGTSTDTQYF
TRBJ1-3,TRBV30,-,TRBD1,TGTGCCTGGAGACCGGCGGACAGGGATGGAAACACCATATATTTT,CAWRPADRDGNTIYF
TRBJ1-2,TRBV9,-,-,TGTGCCAGCAGCGCGGGAGCGTTCTTTAACTATGGCTACACCTTC,CASSAGAFFNYGYTF
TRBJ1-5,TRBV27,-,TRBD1,TGTGCCAGCAGTTTGGGGACAGGGTTCAACCAGCCCCAGCATTTT,CASSLGTGFNQPQHF
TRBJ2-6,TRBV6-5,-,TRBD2,TGTGCCAGCAGTCGGGGGGGCTCTGGGGCCAACGTCCTGACTTTC,CASSRGGSGANVLTF
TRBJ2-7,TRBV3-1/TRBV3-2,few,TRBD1,TGTGCCAGCAGCCCGGGGACAGGCGAGCAGTACTTC,CASSPGTGEQYF
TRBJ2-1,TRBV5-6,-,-,TGTGCCAGCAGCCTCCGGGACTCGAATGAGCAGTTCTTC,CASSLRDSNEQFF
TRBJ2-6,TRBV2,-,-,TGTGCCAGCAGCCGGGAATCTGGGGGCTACTCTGGGGCCAACGTCCTGACTTTC,CASSRESGGYSGANVLTF
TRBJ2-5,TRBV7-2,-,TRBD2,TGTGCCAGCACCCCCGAGGCTAGCGGGAGGGCGAAGACCCAGTACTTC,CASTPEASGRAKTQYF
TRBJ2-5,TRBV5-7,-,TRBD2,TGTGCCAGCAGCTTGGAGTGGTTAGCGGGGTTGGGGGAGACCCAGTACTTC,CASSLEWLAGLGETQYF
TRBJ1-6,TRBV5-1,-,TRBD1,TGCGCCAGCAGCCTGGGACAGTTAAGAGATTCACCCCTCCACTTT,CASSLGQLRDSPLHF
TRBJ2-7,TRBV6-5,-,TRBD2,TGTGCCAGCAGAGGGACTAGCGGGAGATCCTACGAGCAGTACTTC,CASRGTSGRSYEQYF
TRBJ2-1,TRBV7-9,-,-,TGTGCCAGCAGCTTATTGGGCAGCAGACCCTACAATGAGCAGTTCTTC,CASSLLGSRPYNEQFF
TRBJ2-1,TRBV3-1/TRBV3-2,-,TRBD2,TGTGCCAGCAGCCTAGCGGGAGCTCGTAATGAGCAGTTCTTC,CASSLAGARNEQFF
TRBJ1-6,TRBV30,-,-,TGTGCCTGGAGTGCCCAGGGATGGCGTAATTCACCCCTCCACTTT,CAWSAQGWRNSPLHF
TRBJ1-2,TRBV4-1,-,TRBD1,TGCGCCAGCGAGTTGGGGACAGGGGCTGGCTACACCTTC,CASELGTGAGYTF
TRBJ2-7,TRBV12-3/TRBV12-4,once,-,TGTGCCAGCAGCTACTCCTACGAGCAGTACTTC,CASSYSYEQYF
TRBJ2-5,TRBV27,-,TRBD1,TGTGCCAGCAGGGTGGACAGGGCGGAGACCCAGTACTTC,CASRVDRAETQYF
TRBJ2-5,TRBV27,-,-,TGTGCCAGCAGATATCAGGGATCAGAGACCCAGTACTTC,CASRYQGSETQYF
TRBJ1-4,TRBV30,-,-,TGTGCCTGGAGGGAGGGCCTTAATGAAAAACTGTTTTTT,CAWREGLNEKLFF
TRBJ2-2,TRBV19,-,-,TGTGCCAGTAGTATAGTCGCCGTCCGGGTCGCCGGGGAGCTGTTTTTT,CASSIVAVRVAGELFF
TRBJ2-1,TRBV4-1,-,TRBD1,TGCGCCAGCAGCCAAGCCCGAACAGGGGGAGGTTACAATGAGCAGTTCTTC,CASSQARTGGGYNEQFF
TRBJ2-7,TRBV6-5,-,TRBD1,TGTGCCAGCAGACCAACAGGGGGCAGATCCGACGAGCAGTACTTC,CASRPTGGRSDEQYF
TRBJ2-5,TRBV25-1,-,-,TGTGCCAGCAGTGAGGGATCGGGGTGGCAAGAGACCCAGTACTTC,CASSEGSGWQETQYF
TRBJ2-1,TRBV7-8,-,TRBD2,TGTGCCAGCAGCTTAGGTCTAGCGGGGGCTCTATCAGCTTCCTACAATGAGCAGTTCTTC,CASSLGLAGALSASYNEQFF